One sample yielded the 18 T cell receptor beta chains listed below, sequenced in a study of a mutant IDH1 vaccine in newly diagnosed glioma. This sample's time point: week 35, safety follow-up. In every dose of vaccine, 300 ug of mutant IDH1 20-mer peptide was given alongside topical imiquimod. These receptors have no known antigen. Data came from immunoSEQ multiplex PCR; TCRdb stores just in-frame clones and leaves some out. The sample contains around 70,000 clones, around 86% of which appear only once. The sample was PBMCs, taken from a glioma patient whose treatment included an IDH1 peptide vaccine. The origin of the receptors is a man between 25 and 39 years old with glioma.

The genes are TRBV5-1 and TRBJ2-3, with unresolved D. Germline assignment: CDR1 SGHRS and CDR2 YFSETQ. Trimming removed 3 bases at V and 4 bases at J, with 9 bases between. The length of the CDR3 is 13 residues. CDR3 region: CASSSQVADTQYF. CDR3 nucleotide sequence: TGCGCCAGCAGCTCTCAAGTGGCAGATACGCAGTATTTT.

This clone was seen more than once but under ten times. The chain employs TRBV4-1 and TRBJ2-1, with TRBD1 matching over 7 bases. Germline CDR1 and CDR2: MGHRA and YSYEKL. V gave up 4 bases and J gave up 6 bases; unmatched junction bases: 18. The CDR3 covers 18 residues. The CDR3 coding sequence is TGCGCCAGCAGCCTTCGCTTGACCGGGACAGTACTTACCAATGAGCAGTTCTTC. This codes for CASSLRLTGTVLTNEQFF.

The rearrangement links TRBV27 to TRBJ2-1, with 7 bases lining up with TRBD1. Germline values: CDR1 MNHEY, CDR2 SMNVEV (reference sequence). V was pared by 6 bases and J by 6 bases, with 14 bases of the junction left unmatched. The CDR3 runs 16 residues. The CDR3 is CASSSRGDRFFNEQFF. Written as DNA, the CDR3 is TGTGCCAGCAGCTCAAGAGGGGACAGATTTTTCAATGAGCAGTTCTTC.

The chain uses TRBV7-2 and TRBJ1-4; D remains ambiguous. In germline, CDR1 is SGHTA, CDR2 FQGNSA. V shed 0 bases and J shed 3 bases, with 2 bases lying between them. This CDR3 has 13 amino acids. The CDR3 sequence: CASSLASNEKLFF. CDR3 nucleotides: TGTGCCAGCAGCTTAGCCTCTAATGAAAAACTGTTTTTT.

CDR3 DNA: TGTGCCAGCAGGGTACAGGGGCTAGGGCCCCAGCATTTT. Its translation: CASRVQGLGPQHF. The chain combines TRBV2 with TRBJ1-5; 7 nucleotides match TRBD1. This CDR3 contains 13 residues. Germline loops: CDR1 SNHLY, CDR2 FYNNEI. V dropped 6 bases and J dropped 9; count of bases not matched to a gene: 8.

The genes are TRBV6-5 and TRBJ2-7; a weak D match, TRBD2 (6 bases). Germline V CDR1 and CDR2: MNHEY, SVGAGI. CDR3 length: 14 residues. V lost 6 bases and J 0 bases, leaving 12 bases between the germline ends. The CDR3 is CASSRDFSSYEQYF. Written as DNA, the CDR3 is TGTGCCAGCAGCCGGGACTTTAGCTCCTACGAGCAGTACTTC.

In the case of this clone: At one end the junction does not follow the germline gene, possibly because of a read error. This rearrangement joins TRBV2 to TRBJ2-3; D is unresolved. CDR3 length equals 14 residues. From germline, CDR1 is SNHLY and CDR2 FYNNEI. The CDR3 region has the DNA TGTGCCAGCGGTGATGAAAGGGTCCCAGATACGCAGTATTTT. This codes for CASGDERVPDTQYF.

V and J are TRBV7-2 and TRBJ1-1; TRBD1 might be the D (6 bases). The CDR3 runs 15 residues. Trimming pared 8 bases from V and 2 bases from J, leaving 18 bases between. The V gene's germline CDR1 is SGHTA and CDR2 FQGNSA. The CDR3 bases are TGTGCCAGCCGGGACAAGGGGATTACAAACACTGAAGCTTTCTTT. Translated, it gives CASRDKGITNTEAFF.

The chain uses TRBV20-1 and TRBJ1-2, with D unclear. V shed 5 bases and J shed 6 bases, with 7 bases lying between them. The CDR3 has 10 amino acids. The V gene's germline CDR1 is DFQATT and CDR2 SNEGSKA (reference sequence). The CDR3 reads CSALRHGYTF. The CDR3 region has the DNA TGCAGTGCTTTACGCCATGGCTACACCTTC.

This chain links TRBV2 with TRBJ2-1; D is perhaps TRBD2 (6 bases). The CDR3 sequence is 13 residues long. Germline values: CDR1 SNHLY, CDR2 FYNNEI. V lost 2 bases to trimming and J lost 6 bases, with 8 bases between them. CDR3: CASSELALNEQFF. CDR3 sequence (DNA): TGTGCCAGCAGTGAACTAGCGCTCAATGAGCAGTTCTTC.

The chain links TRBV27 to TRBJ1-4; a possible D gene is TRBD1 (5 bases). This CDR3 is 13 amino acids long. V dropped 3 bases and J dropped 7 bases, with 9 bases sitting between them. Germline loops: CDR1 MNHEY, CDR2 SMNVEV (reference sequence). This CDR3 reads CASSFSGFEKLFF. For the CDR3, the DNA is TGTGCCAGCAGTTTCTCAGGGTTTGAAAAACTGTTTTTT.

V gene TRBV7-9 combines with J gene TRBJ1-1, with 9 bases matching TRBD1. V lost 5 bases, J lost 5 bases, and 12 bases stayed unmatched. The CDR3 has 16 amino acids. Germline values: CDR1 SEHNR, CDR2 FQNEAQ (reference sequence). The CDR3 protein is CASSPKVQGAPTEAFF. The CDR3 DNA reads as TGTGCCAGCAGCCCAAAAGTACAGGGGGCCCCAACTGAAGCTTTCTTT. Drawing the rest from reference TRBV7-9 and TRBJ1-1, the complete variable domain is DTGVSQNPRHKITKRGQNVTFRCDPISEHNRLYWYRQTLGQGPEFLTYFQNEAQLEKSRLLSDRFSAERPKGSFSTLEIQRTEQGDSAMYLCASSPKVQGAPTEAFFGQGTRLTVV.

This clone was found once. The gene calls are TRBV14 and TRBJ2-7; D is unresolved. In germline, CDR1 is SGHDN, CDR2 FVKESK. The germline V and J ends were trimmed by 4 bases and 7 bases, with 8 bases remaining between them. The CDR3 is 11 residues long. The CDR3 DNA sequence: TGTGCCAGCAGCCGCCTGAATGAGCAGTACTTC. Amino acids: CASSRLNEQYF.

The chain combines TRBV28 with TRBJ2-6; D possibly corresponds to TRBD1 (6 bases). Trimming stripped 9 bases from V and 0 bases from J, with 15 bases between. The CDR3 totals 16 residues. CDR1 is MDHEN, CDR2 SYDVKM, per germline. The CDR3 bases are TGTGCCAGTTTAGGGCAGGGGAGCTCTGGGGCCAACGTCCTGACTTTC. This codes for CASLGQGSSGANVLTF.

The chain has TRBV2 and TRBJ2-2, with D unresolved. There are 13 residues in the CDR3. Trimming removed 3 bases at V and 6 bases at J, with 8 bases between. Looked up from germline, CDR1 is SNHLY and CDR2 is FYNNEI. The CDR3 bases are TGTGCCAGCAGTGACCAAGGTGCCGGGGAGCTGTTTTTT. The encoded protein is CASSDQGAGELFF.

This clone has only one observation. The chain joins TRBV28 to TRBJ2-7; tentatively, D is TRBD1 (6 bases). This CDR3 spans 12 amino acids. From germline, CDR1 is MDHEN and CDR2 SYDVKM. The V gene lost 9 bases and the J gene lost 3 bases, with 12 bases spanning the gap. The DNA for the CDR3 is TGTGCCAGTCAGGGGTCTAACTACGAGCAGTACTTC. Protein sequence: CASQGSNYEQYF.

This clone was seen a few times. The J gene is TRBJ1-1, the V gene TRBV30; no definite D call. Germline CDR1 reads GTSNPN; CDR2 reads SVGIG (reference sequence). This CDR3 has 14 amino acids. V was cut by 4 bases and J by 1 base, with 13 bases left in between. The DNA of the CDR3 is TGTGCCTGGACTACGTGGCAGGAGAACACTGAAGCTTTCTTT. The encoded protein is CAWTTWQENTEAFF.

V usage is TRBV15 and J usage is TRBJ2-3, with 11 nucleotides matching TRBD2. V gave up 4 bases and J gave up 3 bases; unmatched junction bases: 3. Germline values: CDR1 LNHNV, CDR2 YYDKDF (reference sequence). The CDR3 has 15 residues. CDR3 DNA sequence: TGTGCCACCAGCACCCGACTAGCGGGGACAGATACGCAGTATTTT. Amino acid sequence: CATSTRLAGTDTQYF.